Below are 15 T cell receptor beta chains sequenced from a single sample in a study of Graves' ophthalmopathy and Graves' hyperthyroidism listed by TCRdb under 2018. Data came from an Illumina HiSeq 2000. TCR beta CDR3 regions were amplified from RNA transcripts for repertoire sequencing. The first round was an RT-PCR using HTBI primers with the Qiagen OneStep RT-PCR kit, and this first round was followed by a second-round multiplex PCR, then size selection and purification. Using fastp at Q25 and MiXCR, TCRdb reprocessed the public reads and kept productive beta chains. Every CDR3 protein is listed once, alongside the most common genes and DNA of its rows. Counted in this sample were around 660,000 distinct CDR3 sequences; roughly 41% of them appeared once. Around 3% of the sample is in the top ten clones. Sequenced sample: peripheral blood. The receptor set was obtained from an adult man with Graves' ophthalmopathy.

This chain joins TRBV2 and TRBJ2-5; 7 positions agree with TRBD2. V gave up 8 bases and J gave up 3 bases; unmatched junction bases: 9. The CDR3 has 14 amino acids. Germline values: CDR1 SNHLY, CDR2 FYNNEI. CDR3 DNA sequence: TGTGCCAGCTCACCCCGTGGGACTAAAGAGACCCAGTACTTC. It encodes CASSPRGTKETQYF.

This clonotype came up many times. The chain recombines TRBV11-1 with TRBJ2-6; D is unclear. Trimming removed 7 bases from V and 0 bases from J, with 10 bases in between. This CDR3 is 15 amino acids long. Germline CDR1 and CDR2: SGHAT and FQDESV (reference sequence). CDR3 amino acids: CASTADGSGANVLTF. The CDR3, as DNA: TGTGCCAGCACGGCGGATGGCTCTGGGGCCAACGTCCTGACTTTC. The entire variable domain, with the rest obtained from reference TRBV11-1 and TRBJ2-6, is as follows: EAEVAQSPRYKITEKSQAVAFWCDPISGHATLYWYRQILGQGPELLVQFQDESVVDDSQLPKDRFSAERLKGVDSTLKIQPAELGDSAMYLCASTADGSGANVLTFGAGSRLTVL.

There are many counts of this clonotype. The gene calls are TRBV15 and TRBJ2-5; 7 nucleotides line up with TRBD2. In germline, CDR1 is LNHNV, CDR2 YYDKDF (reference sequence). CDR3 length equals 16 residues. The trim removed 5 bases at V and 4 bases at J, leaving 13 bases unmatched. Written as DNA, the CDR3 is TGTGCCACCAGCCCCCTCTTAAGGGAGGGGATAGAGACCCAGTACTTC. Its translation is CATSPLLREGIETQYF.

The chain couples TRBV10-3 to TRBJ2-7; the D gene is possibly TRBD1 (7 bases). The V and J ends lost 3 bases and 5 bases respectively, with 17 bases between them. CDR3 length: 15 residues. In germline, CDR1 is ENHRY, CDR2 SYGVKD. The DNA of the CDR3 is TGTGCCATCAGTGACGGGGGCAGGGGGATCCACGAGCAGTACTTC. Encoded protein: CAISDGGRGIHEQYF.

This clonotype was counted ten times or more. The rearrangement joins TRBV5-8 to TRBJ2-6, with D possibly matching TRBD1 (6 bases). Trimming pared 4 bases from V and 0 bases from J, leaving 14 bases between. CDR1 and CDR2 (germline): SGHTS, YDEGEE. This CDR3 comprises 17 residues. The CDR3 region has the DNA TGTGCCAGCAGCCCGGACAGACGGGGCTCTGGGGCCAACGTCCTGACTTTC. This codes for CASSPDRRGSGANVLTF. Supplemented by reference TRBV5-8 and TRBJ2-6, the full variable domain reads EAGVTQSPTHLIKTRGQQATLRCSPISGHTSVYWYQQALGLGLQFLLWYDEGEERNRGNFPPRFSGRQFPNYSSELNVNALELEDSALYLCASSPDRRGSGANVLTFGAGSRLTVL.

The rearrangement joins TRBV7-6 to TRBJ1-1; D unresolved. CDR3 length equals 13 residues. Germline lookup yields CDR1 SGHVS and CDR2 FNYEAQ. Trimming took 5 bases from V and 4 from J, leaving 11 bases between them. The CDR3 is CASSGGPLTEAFF. CDR3 coding DNA: TGTGCCAGCAGCGGCGGACCGCTCACTGAAGCTTTCTTT.

This clonotype was observed a few times. The chain combines TRBV10-3 with TRBJ1-1; the D is unclear. Trimming cost V 10 bases and J 6 bases, with 12 bases left between them. CDR3 length: 11 residues. The germline V gene has CDR1 ENHRY and CDR2 SYGVKD. CDR3 region: CASSIGAEAFF. The CDR3 DNA reads TGTGCCAGCAGCATCGGGGCTGAAGCTTTCTTT.

This clonotype occurred many times. As DNA, the CDR3 is TGTGCCAGCAGCTTAGTTGAGGGGATGGGCACTGAAGCTTTCTTT. This translates into CASSLVEGMGTEAFF. The gene calls are TRBV7-8 and TRBJ1-1; possibly TRBD1 for D (5 bases). The CDR3 sequence is 15 residues long. Trimming took off 1 base at V and 4 bases at J, with 13 bases between the two ends. CDR1 is SGHVS, CDR2 FQNEAQ, per germline. The full variable domain, with the rest looked up from reference TRBV7-8 and TRBJ1-1, is GAGVSQSPRYKVAKRGQDVALRCDPISGHVSLFWYQQALGQGPEFLTYFQNEAQLDKSGLPSDRFFAERPEGSVSTLKIQRTQQEDSAVYLCASSLVEGMGTEAFFGQGTRLTVV.

V usage is TRBV29-1 and J usage is TRBJ1-2; 8 bases are shared with TRBD1. In germline, CDR1 is SQVTM, CDR2 ANQGSEA. J lost 6 bases, V lost 6 bases, and 3 bases had no gene match. The CDR3 covers 11 residues. CDR3 nucleotides: TGCAGCGTCGGACAGGGCCATGGCTACACCTTC. This codes for CSVGQGHGYTF. Complete variable domain (other parts from reference TRBV29-1 and TRBJ1-2): SAVISQKPSRDICQRGTSLTIQCQVDSQVTMMFWYRQQPGQSLTLIATANQGSEATYESGFVIDKFPISRPNLTFSTLTVSNMSPEDSSIYLCSVGQGHGYTFGSGTRLTVV.

This clonotype was recorded many times. The chain couples TRBV7-2 to TRBJ2-7; D may be TRBD1 or TRBD2 (5 bases each). The CDR3 sequence is 14 residues long. Germline CDR1 reads SGHTA; CDR2 reads FQGNSA. Trimming took off 5 bases at V and 2 bases at J, with 13 bases between the two ends. The CDR3 reads CASSPGRLTYEQYF. CDR3 DNA: TGTGCCAGCAGCCCGGGACGCCTGACCTACGAGCAGTACTTC.

There are many counts of this clonotype. The chain employs TRBV11-3 and TRBJ1-2, with 7 bases aligning to TRBD1. The junction had 11 bases not matched to a gene; V was cut back by 5 bases and J by 2 bases. The germline V gene encodes CDR1 SGHNT and CDR2 YENEEA. The CDR3 spans 16 residues. CDR3 in amino acids: CASSREGRQGNYGYTF. CDR3 in DNA: TGTGCCAGCAGCCGAGAAGGGAGACAGGGAAACTATGGCTACACCTTC. Based on the CDR3 plus reference TRBV11-3 and TRBJ1-2, the full variable domain is EAGVVQSPRYKIIEKKQPVAFWCNPISGHNTLYWYLQNLGQGPELLIRYENEEAVDDSQLPKDRFSAERLKGVDSTLKIQPAELGDSAVYLCASSREGRQGNYGYTFGSGTRLTVV.

In its sample, this clonotype was seen a few times. The junction differs from germline at one of its ends, possibly a read error. The chain combines TRBV7-9 with TRBJ2-2; 8 bases map to TRBD1. Germline V gives CDR1 SEHNR, CDR2 FQNEAQ (reference sequence). The CDR3 loop spans 17 amino acids. CDR3 DNA sequence: TGTGCCAGCAGCCCAAGCCATAGGACAGGGAACACCAGGGAGCTGTTTTTT. Protein sequence: CASSPSHRTGNTRELFF.

The table lists this clonotype with many counts. The chain employs TRBV19 and TRBJ2-7, with a weak D call TRBD2 (6 bases). V lost 5 bases and J lost 2, with 10 bases in between. The CDR3 loop spans 13 amino acids. Germline V gene lookup returns CDR1 LNHDA and CDR2 SQIVND (reference sequence). The CDR3 bases are TGTGCCAGTAGTGCGGGATCTGCCTACGAGCAGTACTTC. Protein product: CASSAGSAYEQYF.

CDR3 DNA sequence: TGCGCCAGCAGCTCGGACAGGGGGTTTTCTGAAGCTTTCTTT. Amino acid sequence: CASSSDRGFSEAFF. The V gene is TRBV5-1, the J gene TRBJ1-1; 10 positions agree with TRBD1. The CDR3 covers 14 residues. With 3 bases clipped from V and 6 bases from J, the junction kept 5 bases outside the gene matches. The germline gives CDR1 SGHRS, CDR2 YFSETQ.

CDR3 in amino acids: CSFGTDQETQYF. Written as DNA, the CDR3 is TGCAGCTTTGGGACAGACCAAGAGACCCAGTACTTC. V and J are TRBV29-1 and TRBJ2-5; 7 nucleotides match TRBD1. Germline CDR1 reads SQVTM; CDR2 reads ANQGSEA. Germline trimming cut 8 bases from V and 0 bases from J; bases unmatched to any gene: 3. CDR3 length equals 12 residues.